This T cell receptor (beta chain) was sequenced during a study of cytomegalovirus exposure and HLA in healthy donors. PCR involved 60 Vbeta and 13 Jbeta primers. Sequencing used immunoSEQ multiplex PCR; TCRdb keeps in-frame clones, though not all of them. The table has about 170,000 clones, 76% seen once. CDR1 and CDR2 (germline): MGHRA, YSYEKL. The CDR3 runs to 15 residues. V lost 3 bases and J lost 1; bases outside the gene matches: 2. Concerning this clone itself: Antigen specificity is unknown.

Study results and limitations: A link between a missense DCLRE1C variant and TCR beta V- and J-gene trimming emerged from a later analysis.

The TCR sequence derives from a female donor in good health and CMV-seronegative. The V call is TRBV4-1, the J call TRBJ2-5; 10 bases line up with TRBD1. Sequencing input: PBMCs. The CDR3 DNA is TGCGCCAGCAGCCAGGGACAGGGGCCCCAAGAGACCCAGTACTTC. It translates to CASSQGQGPQETQYF.